This TCR beta chain was identified in a study of blood T cell repertoires in COVID-19. On the study more broadly: Both acute and convalescent COVID-19 samples were obtained from the United States, Italy and Spain. PBMCs, B-cell-depleted T cells, or T cells were the source of the cDNA or gDNA that made up the material.

Looked up from germline, CDR1 is SGHRS and CDR2 is YFSETQ. The ends were cut back, 4 bases at V and 0 bases at J, with 8 bases in the middle. This CDR3 is 14 amino acids long. As originally analysed: Reference gene primers were amplified, and this amplification served to estimate nucleated cell counts. The protocol was immunoSEQ multiplex PCR, while the TCRdb copy is restricted to in-frame clones and leaves out a portion. The V and J calls and clone size were taken over from that table, and D and trimming were inferred from the DNA. Of about 83,000 clones in the sample, around 87% are singletons; the top ten hold over 2.5%.

Sequencing input: peripheral blood. J is TRBJ1-3 and V is TRBV5-1; D is ambiguous. The sequence derives from a woman aged 45-65 years with active or convalescent COVID-19. The CDR3 spells CASSPEGSGNTIYF. The CDR3 nucleotides read TGCGCCAGCAGCCCGGAGGGCTCTGGAAACACCATATATTTT.